A single sample is the source of the 32 T cell receptor beta chains below, sequenced in a study of glioma-infiltrating T cells after dendritic cell vaccination. Time point defined: after dendritic cell vaccination, including at tumor progression/relapse. TCRdb's copy holds only in-frame clones and misses some; the assay was immunoSEQ multiplex PCR. The sample has 85,000 or so clones, 85% seen once. Material: blood, obtained after dendritic cell vaccination. These TCRs come from a human donor with glioblastoma.

The CDR3 reads CASSLSATTSGNSPLHF. CDR3 DNA sequence: TGTGCCAGCAGTTTATCGGCCACAACCTCGGGTAATTCACCCCTCCACTTT. The chain couples TRBV27 to TRBJ1-6; no clear D. Germline CDR1 MNHEY, CDR2 SMNVEV (reference sequence). CDR3 length equals 17 residues. V gave up 0 bases and J gave up 6 bases, with 15 bases separating them.

V is TRBV28 and J is TRBJ1-2; 10 positions agree with TRBD1. Germline CDR1 reads MDHEN; CDR2 reads SYDVKM. The CDR3 has 17 residues. The junction had 12 bases not matched to a gene; V was cut back by 6 bases and J by 2 bases. The CDR3 protein is CASRLAVQTGGNYGYTF. In nucleotides, the CDR3 is TGTGCCAGCAGATTAGCCGTTCAGACAGGGGGCAACTATGGCTACACCTTC.

The V gene is TRBV9, the J gene TRBJ2-7; the D gene is possibly TRBD1 (6 bases). Germline CDR1 reads SGDLS; CDR2 reads YYNGEE. The CDR3 sequence is 12 residues long. V lost 5 bases and J 6 bases, leaving 12 bases between the germline ends. The CDR3 reads CASSYTGSEQYF. In nucleotides, the CDR3 is TGTGCCAGCAGTTATACAGGGTCCGAGCAGTACTTC. The entire variable domain, with the rest obtained from reference TRBV9 and TRBJ2-7, is as follows: DSGVTQTPKHLITATGQRVTLRCSPRSGDLSVYWYQQSLDQGLQFLIQYYNGEERAKGNILERFSAQQFPDLHSELNLSSLELGDSALYFCASSYTGSEQYFGPGTRLTVT.

This chain connects TRBV27 to TRBJ2-1; D gene ambiguous. Trimming removed 3 bases at V and 7 bases at J, with 4 bases between. The CDR3 is 11 amino acids. The germline V gene encodes CDR1 MNHEY and CDR2 SMNVEV (reference sequence). CDR3 loop: CASSFINEQFF. In DNA, the CDR3 is TGTGCCAGCAGTTTTATAAATGAGCAGTTCTTC.

The chain recombines TRBV15 with TRBJ1-2; maybe TRBD1 (6 bases). Germline CDR1 LNHNV, CDR2 YYDKDF (reference sequence). This CDR3 comprises 14 residues. The ends were cut back, 1 base at V and 8 bases at J, with 14 bases in the middle. The CDR3 region is CATSRATGNRGYTF. The DNA of the CDR3 is TGTGCCACCAGCAGAGCGACAGGAAATCGCGGCTACACCTTC.

The chain joins TRBV18 to TRBJ1-1, with D unclear. Trimming took 6 bases from V and 5 from J, leaving 16 bases between them. Germline CDR1 KGHSH, CDR2 LQKENI. CDR3 length: 14 amino acids. This chain's CDR3 is CASSEGSGGTEAFF. The CDR3 DNA reads as TGTGCCAGCTCTGAAGGATCGGGAGGGACTGAAGCTTTCTTT.

The chain carries TRBV19 and TRBJ1-2; D is unclear. The ends were cut back, 3 bases at V and 0 bases at J, with 11 bases in the middle. The CDR3 loop spans 15 amino acids. The germline V gene has CDR1 LNHDA and CDR2 SQIVND (reference sequence). In nucleotides, the CDR3 is TGTGCCAGTAGTATTGGGCAGAACGCTAACTATGGCTACACCTTC. Translation: CASSIGQNANYGYTF. Full variable domain (rest looked up from reference TRBV19 and TRBJ1-2): DGGITQSPKYLFRKEGQNVTLSCEQNLNHDAMYWYRQDPGQGLRLIYYSQIVNDFQKGDIAEGYSVSREKKESFPLTVTSAQKNPTAFYLCASSIGQNANYGYTFGSGTRLTVV.

The chain combines TRBV25-1 with TRBJ2-6, with D maybe TRBD2 (7 bases). Trimming left V 1 base short and J 4 bases short, with 14 bases between. The CDR3 extends over 17 amino acids. Per germline, CDR1 MGHDK and CDR2 SYGVNS. The CDR3, as DNA: TGTGCCAGCAGTGAATTTGGGGGGGGGCCAGGGGCCAACGTCCTGACTTTC. This gives the protein CASSEFGGGPGANVLTF.

The rearrangement links TRBV10-1 to TRBJ1-1; D may be TRBD1 (6 bases). With 3 bases removed from V and 1 base from J, the gap between germline ends came to 12 bases. Germline CDR1 WNHNN, CDR2 SYGVQD (reference sequence). This CDR3 contains 15 residues. CDR3 residues: CASSDTRGKNTEAFF. The CDR3 bases are TGCGCCAGCAGTGACACCAGGGGCAAGAACACTGAAGCTTTCTTT.

The V call is TRBV2, the J call TRBJ2-2; 7 nucleotides agree with TRBD1. Germline assignment: CDR1 SNHLY and CDR2 FYNNEI. This CDR3 region has 18 residues. After removal of 5 bases from V and 2 bases from J, the junction contained 14 bases not matched to a gene. Here the CDR3 DNA reads TGTGCCAGCAGTCTAAAAACCCCCAGGACAGGAAACACCGGGGAGCTGTTTTTT. Translated, it gives CASSLKTPRTGNTGELFF.

The chain has TRBV5-4 and TRBJ2-1; 8 nucleotides line up with TRBD2. The J segment lost 7 bases and the V segment lost 1 base, leaving 7 bases of the junction unmatched. The CDR3 contains 15 residues. Germline V gene data show CDR1 as SGHNT and CDR2 as YYREEE (reference sequence). CDR3 nucleotides: TGTGCCAGCAGCTTGAGGTCGGGGGGGCTAAATGAGCAGTTCTTC. It codes for CASSLRSGGLNEQFF. Full variable domain (rest looked up from reference TRBV5-4 and TRBJ2-1): ETGVTQSPTHLIKTRGQQVTLRCSSQSGHNTVSWYQQALGQGPQFIFQYYREEENGRGNFPPRFSGLQFPNYSSELNVNALELDDSALYLCASSLRSGGLNEQFFGPGTRLTVL.

The chain joins TRBV18 to TRBJ2-7, with a possible D match to TRBD2 (5 bases). V gave up 2 bases and J gave up 6 bases, with 5 bases separating them. Germline V lookup: CDR1 KGHSH, CDR2 LQKENI. This CDR3 is built from 11 residues. CDR3 protein: CASSPGSEQYF. The CDR3 region has the DNA TGTGCCAGCTCACCAGGGAGCGAGCAGTACTTC.

The J gene is TRBJ1-2, the V gene TRBV28; 11 nucleotides align to TRBD1. The V gene's germline CDR1 is MDHEN and CDR2 SYDVKM. V lost 6 bases, J lost 1 base, and 13 bases stayed unmatched. The CDR3 loop spans 18 amino acids. The CDR3 protein is CASRVSIGTGGVNYGYTF. For the CDR3, the DNA is TGTGCCAGCAGAGTTTCGATTGGGACAGGGGGGGTTAACTATGGCTACACCTTC.

The rearrangement links TRBV19 to TRBJ2-3; D gene uncertain. The CDR3 has 15 amino acids. Germline V gene data show CDR1 as LNHDA and CDR2 as SQIVND (reference sequence). V lost 4 bases to trimming and J lost 1 base, with 12 bases between them. The CDR3 DNA is TGTGCCAGTAGTAGTCAGATGTTGGGCACAGATACGCAGTATTTT. It specifies CASSSQMLGTDTQYF.

The chain combines TRBV11-2 with TRBJ2-7; 9 bases line up with TRBD1. CDR1 SGHAT and CDR2 FQNNGV come from the germline V gene. The CDR3 is 16 residues long. The V and J ends lost 6 bases and 7 bases, in that order; junction bases with no gene match: 16. The CDR3 region is CASSNARWDRVWEQYF. The CDR3 DNA reads TGTGCCAGCAGTAACGCGAGATGGGACAGGGTATGGGAGCAGTACTTC.

J is TRBJ1-4 and V is TRBV9, with D possibly matching TRBD1 (6 bases). CDR3 length equals 14 residues. Germline lookup yields CDR1 SGDLS and CDR2 YYNGEE. Between the trimmed V and J ends, which lost 3 bases and 7 bases, there was a span of 13 bases. CDR3 protein: CASSEQGAGEKLFF. CDR3 bases: TGTGCCAGCAGCGAACAGGGTGCCGGTGAAAAACTGTTTTTT.

The CDR3 DNA reads as TGTGCCAGTAGGATCCATGACGGGGCCTACGAGCAGTACTTC. It encodes CASRIHDGAYEQYF. V is TRBV19 and J is TRBJ2-7, with a possible D match to TRBD2 (5 bases). The ends were cut back, 6 bases at V and 2 bases at J, with 14 bases in the middle. CDR1 LNHDA and CDR2 SQIVND come from the germline V gene (reference sequence). CDR3 length: 14 amino acids.

The genes are TRBV6-1 and TRBJ2-6, with D possibly TRBD2 on 7 matching bases. The CDR3 runs 15 residues. V was clipped by 6 bases and J by 1 base, with 10 bases between them. Germline lookup yields CDR1 MNHNS and CDR2 SASEGT. CDR3 nucleotide sequence: TGTGCCAGCAGGAGGGGGGGATCTGGGGCCAACGTCCTGACTTTC. Protein product: CASRRGGSGANVLTF.

The rearrangement uses TRBV9 and TRBJ2-2; possibly TRBD2 for D (5 bases). Germline V lookup: CDR1 SGDLS, CDR2 YYNGEE. The CDR3 has 18 residues. V dropped 0 bases and J dropped 2 bases, with 17 bases sitting between them. CDR3 amino acids: CASSVAGFTRVNTGELFF. DNA for the CDR3: TGTGCCAGCAGCGTAGCTGGGTTTACTAGAGTTAACACCGGGGAGCTGTTTTTT. The entire variable domain, with the rest obtained from reference TRBV9 and TRBJ2-2, is as follows: DSGVTQTPKHLITATGQRVTLRCSPRSGDLSVYWYQQSLDQGLQFLIQYYNGEERAKGNILERFSAQQFPDLHSELNLSSLELGDSALYFCASSVAGFTRVNTGELFFGEGSRLTVL.

This chain uses TRBV5-1 with TRBJ2-5; 8 bases are a match to TRBD2. Germline CDR1 SGHRS, CDR2 YFSETQ. This CDR3 spans 14 amino acids. With V trimmed by 4 bases and J by 2 bases, 4 bases remained unmatched. The CDR3 sequence is CASSQPGGQETQYF. The DNA for the CDR3 is TGCGCCAGCAGCCAACCGGGGGGGCAAGAGACCCAGTACTTC.

The gene calls are TRBV29-1 and TRBJ2-1; a possible D gene is TRBD1 (6 bases). The germline V gene has CDR1 SQVTM and CDR2 ANQGSEA. Trimming took 7 bases from V and 3 from J, leaving 16 bases between them. The CDR3 totals 14 residues. The CDR3 region is CSGGGVGDYNEQFF. For the CDR3, the DNA is TGCAGCGGAGGGGGAGTGGGGGACTACAATGAGCAGTTCTTC.

This clone was seen more than once but under ten times. The rearrangement uses TRBV6-5 and TRBJ2-1, with 8 bases lining up with TRBD2. The CDR3 is 16 amino acids. CDR1 is MNHEY, CDR2 SVGAGI, per germline. V was pared by 3 bases and J by 5 bases, with 9 bases of the junction left unmatched. The CDR3 region has the DNA TGTGCCAGCAGTTATTCCGGGACTAGATCCCACAATGAGCAGTTCTTC. Amino acids: CASSYSGTRSHNEQFF.

The V call is TRBV19, the J call TRBJ1-5; D gene ambiguous. CDR1 and CDR2 (germline): LNHDA, SQIVND (reference sequence). CDR3 length equals 15 residues. Deletions cut 3 bases from V and 1 base from J, with 10 bases between. This CDR3 reads CASSIFAESNQPQHF. CDR3 bases: TGTGCCAGTAGTATTTTCGCCGAGAGCAATCAGCCCCAGCATTTT.

The rearrangement joins TRBV9 to TRBJ2-2; 7 nucleotides match TRBD1. Germline lookup yields CDR1 SGDLS and CDR2 YYNGEE. The trim removed 5 bases at V and 2 bases at J, leaving 21 bases unmatched. This CDR3 spans 20 amino acids. The CDR3 DNA is TGTGCCAGCAGTCTCGGTAAAAGGGACAGCATCAATAAAAACACCGGGGAGCTGTTTTTT. Translated, it gives CASSLGKRDSINKNTGELFF.

V usage is TRBV7-2 and J usage is TRBJ2-3; 12 bases map to TRBD2. Trimming removed 5 bases from V and 2 bases from J; junction bases left unmatched: 5. The CDR3 is made up of 16 amino acids. Germline V gives CDR1 SGHTA, CDR2 FQGNSA. The CDR3 DNA reads TGTGCCAGCAGCCGACTAGCGGGGGATCCCACAGATACGCAGTATTTT. Translating gives CASSRLAGDPTDTQYF.

The gene calls are TRBV21-1 and TRBJ2-1; the table's D call, TRBD2, has no DNA check behind it. TRBV21-1 is classified as a pseudogene. The length of the CDR3 is 21 residues. CDR3 DNA sequence: TGTGCCAGCAGCAAAGGGCGGGGGGACAAACCGGGACTAGCGGTATGGGGTGAGCAGTTCTTC. It codes for CASSKGRGDKPGLAVWGEQFF.

The genes are TRBV6-1 and TRBJ2-5; TRBD2 agrees at 7 bases. The CDR3 runs to 14 residues. Trimming took 2 bases from V and 3 from J; bases not matched to a gene: 3. Germline V lookup: CDR1 MNHNS, CDR2 SASEGT. The CDR3 loop is CASSERSGEETQYF. The DNA for the CDR3 is TGTGCCAGCAGTGAAAGAAGCGGGGAAGAGACCCAGTACTTC.

The CDR3 reads CASSAGTGGSKNYEQYF. The CDR3 DNA reads as TGTGCCAGCAGCGCCGGGACAGGGGGCTCCAAAAACTACGAGCAGTACTTC. The V call is TRBV9, the J call TRBJ2-7, with TRBD1 identical over 12 bases. V shed 3 bases, J shed 3 bases, and the junction held 10 bases outside the gene matches. Germline CDR1 SGDLS, CDR2 YYNGEE. This CDR3 region has 17 residues.

The J gene is TRBJ2-2, the V gene TRBV7-9; 8 bases are a match to TRBD1. The CDR3 is made up of 14 amino acids. The ends lost 5 bases at V and 7 bases at J; junction bases unmatched: 6. Per the germline V gene, CDR1 is SEHNR and CDR2 is FQNEAQ (reference sequence). DNA of the CDR3: TGTGCCAGCAGCCCAGACAGGGGATACGGGGAGCTGTTTTTT. As protein: CASSPDRGYGELFF.

This chain connects TRBV4-1 to TRBJ1-1, with 7 nucleotides matching TRBD1. Trimming removed 0 bases from V and 3 bases from J; junction bases left unmatched: 10. The CDR3 contains 17 residues. Germline CDR1 MGHRA, CDR2 YSYEKL. Written as DNA, the CDR3 is TGCGCCAGCAGCCAAGAATTGAGGGGGCTCGGTGACACTGAAGCTTTCTTT. Residues: CASSQELRGLGDTEAFF.

The CDR3 DNA is TGTGCCAGCAGCGCAGGTAACACCGGGGAGCTGTTTTTT. The encoded protein is CASSAGNTGELFF. V is TRBV9 and J is TRBJ2-2; D gene unclear. Trimming cost V 3 bases and J 2 bases, with 5 bases left between them. The CDR3 is 13 residues long. CDR1 is SGDLS, CDR2 YYNGEE, per germline. Full variable domain (rest looked up from reference TRBV9 and TRBJ2-2): DSGVTQTPKHLITATGQRVTLRCSPRSGDLSVYWYQQSLDQGLQFLIQYYNGEERAKGNILERFSAQQFPDLHSELNLSSLELGDSALYFCASSAGNTGELFFGEGSRLTVL.

The V call is TRBV27, the J call TRBJ2-5; 7 nucleotides agree with TRBD1. The trim removed 2 bases at V and 1 base at J, leaving 4 bases unmatched. This CDR3 is 15 amino acids long. The germline V gene has CDR1 MNHEY and CDR2 SMNVEV (reference sequence). The CDR3 reads CASSLETGAQETQYF. The CDR3 DNA follows: TGTGCCAGCAGTTTAGAAACAGGGGCCCAAGAGACCCAGTACTTC.